This TCR beta chain was captured by sequencing in a study of OX40 agonist ivuxolimab in advanced cancers. Regarding the research as a whole: Ivuxolimab was a fully human IgG2 agonistic monoclonal antibody targeting the costimulatory receptor OX40 (CD134). Intravenous ivuxolimab was administered to patients every 2 weeks at six dose levels: 0.01, 0.1, 0.3, 1.5, 3 and 10 mg/kg. Of the roughly 51 dose-escalation patients, hepatocellular carcinoma was present in roughly 19, melanoma in roughly 15, renal cell carcinoma in 9 and head and neck cancer in 9. A male proportion of roughly 80% and a mean age of about 60 years, ranging from 23 to 79, were recorded for the dose-escalation cohort. Patients were allowed to have had prior anti-PD-1, anti-PD-L1 or anti-CTLA-4 therapy, and less than 45% of the dose-escalation patients had previously received checkpoint inhibitors. Partial responses occurred in three dose-escalation patients: two with cutaneous melanoma and one with hepatocellular carcinoma. The point of sequencing TCRbeta in the periphery was to test whether ivuxolimab changed TCR sequence diversity and drove clonal T-cell expansion. The monotherapy dose-escalation portion (N = 52 patients) of the phase I ivuxolimab trial is reported in the paper.

Paper-wide results and their limitations: At doses from 0.1 to 3.0 mg/kg, clonal expansion was seen in both CD4+ and CD8+ blood T cells between baseline and week 6. Antigen specificity was not determined for the clonally expanded peripheral T cells. Low levels of normalized T-cell clonal expansion were also seen in some patients who did not respond. In the 0.1-3.0 mg/kg groups, partial responders had among the lowest normalized peripheral clonal expansion, particularly in CD8+ T cells. After ivuxolimab, CD8+ T cells had more expanded clones than CD4+ T cells on average.

Patients with a history of autoimmune disease or receiving systemic immunosuppression were excluded from the trial. Peripheral blood for TCR sequencing was drawn from every dose cohort at baseline, at cycle 4 day 1 and at cycle 7 day 1. Samples were obtained from an open-label, multicenter, first-in-human phase I dose-escalation trial of ivuxolimab. Adults with locally advanced or metastatic head and neck squamous cell, hepatocellular, melanoma or renal cell carcinoma were enrolled in the trial. Before TCR sequencing, CD4+ and CD8+ T cells were separately sorted from peripheral blood. For sequencing of the TCRbeta CDR3 region, genomic DNA was extracted from the sorted cells. The immunoSEQ Assay was used to sequence the TCRbeta CDR3 regions. What TCRdb holds here is the immuneACCESS table cut down to in-frame rearrangements. Part of the clones is not present; checked against another copy, under half of the missing clones reflect an unresolved V gene, and the others are unexplained. Counted in this sample were about 75,000 clones; 85% of them appeared once. The ten biggest clones cover 17% of the sample.

This clone appeared once. This clone's antigen is unknown. No base qualities exist here, and no much larger clone lies one base off it. From cysteine to phenylalanine, the CDR3 is 15 amino acids long. This entry keeps only the CDR3 DNA: 45 bases, framed from base 1. Trimming leaves V shorter by 0 bases and J shorter by 4 bases, with the junction holding 2 bases beyond the gene matches. CDR1 and CDR2, looked up from the germline V gene, are MNHEY and SVGAGI. The sequence derives from an adult with an advanced solid tumor such as melanoma, head and neck, liver or kidney cancer. The rearranged chain carries TRBV6-5 and TRBJ2-1; the central 8 bases match TRBD2. The specimen was CD4+ or CD8+ T cells sorted from blood, collected in a trial of the OX40 agonist ivuxolimab. The CDR3 here reads CASSYSSGAYNEQFF. The DNA reads as follows: TGTGCCAGCAGTTACTCTAGCGGGGCTTACAATGAGCAGTTCTTC.